The source of this TCR beta chain is a study of cytomegalovirus exposure and HLA in healthy donors. Points from the study as a whole: The study dropped some indistinguishable V segments, TRBV6-2 and TRBV6-3 among them. From TCR beta sequences, most subjects' HLA-A and HLA-B alleles were reportedly predicted accurately. Several of the most significant clusters were apparently associated with common viral pathogens in a later analysis.

With 60 Vbeta and 13 Jbeta primers, the PCR was carried out. Repertoires were generated with immunoSEQ multiplex PCR, while TCRdb's copy carries only in-frame clones and drops some. The table includes under 150,000 clones, roughly 73% detected once. Nominal health characterized the donors when sampled, though unrecorded immune exposures were likely. Germline V CDR1 and CDR2: LGHNA, YNFKEQ. The CDR3 is 17 residues long. The V and J ends lost 0 bases and 4 bases respectively, with 16 bases between them. Note on this clone: What it binds is not known.

The receptor comes from a woman between 40 and 50 years old in good health and CMV-seronegative. Sequencing input: PBMCs. J is TRBJ1-5 and V is TRBV4-2; maybe TRBD1 (5 bases). CDR3 in amino acids: CASSQERFREFNQPQHF. For the CDR3, the DNA is TGTGCCAGCAGCCAAGAGCGATTCAGGGAATTTAATCAGCCCCAGCATTTT.